This TCR beta chain was recovered during a study of molecular identifiers for immune sequencing clone quantification. Previously described methods and listed TCR primers were employed for the bulk TCR libraries. TCRdb reprocessed the PCR reads with MiXCR, giving one entry per CDR3 protein. The sample lists 300,000 to 400,000 distinct CDR3 sequences; about 20% were seen once. This CDR3 spans 12 amino acids. Per germline, CDR1 SQVTM and CDR2 ANQGSEA. This clonotype was counted a single time. A much larger clone sits a single nucleotide away, making a read error possible. The genes are TRBV29-1 and TRBJ2-3; no clear D. This sequence was found in a human donor in good health. Some libraries in this study had Jurkat cell RNA spiked in. Sequenced material: naive CD8+ T cells from blood, with Jurkat cell RNA spiked in. The subset denotes: FACS-sorted CD8+CD4-CCR7+CD45RA+ naive T cells. CDR3 sequence: CSVGLITDTRYF. CDR3 coding DNA: TGCAGCGTTGGGCTGATCACAGATACGCGGTATTTT.